This T cell receptor beta chain was recovered during a study of shared clonotypes between healthy human individuals. Study results and caveats: A handful of donors had roughly 5% of their naive CD4 clonotypes in common.

From germline, CDR1 is MNHNS and CDR2 SASEGT. Trimming pared 6 bases from V and 0 bases from J, leaving 12 bases between. The CDR3 extends over 14 amino acids. Notes on this clone: Its specificity is unknown.

Clones were read by immunoSEQ multiplex PCR, and TCRdb kept only the in-frame ones, dropping some. The table shows fewer than 1.8 million clones, with 97% to 99% occurring only once. CD45RA-negative memory and CD45RA+ naive subsets were split from the CD4+ cells. This receptor was identified in a man under 40 in good health. The V call is TRBV6-1, the J call TRBJ2-7, with D possibly matching TRBD1 (5 bases). The sequenced sample consisted of naive CD4+ T cells sorted from blood. The subset is: CD45RA+ positively selected. CDR3 DNA sequence: TGTGCCAGCAGCCGACAGACTCCCTCCTACGAGCAGTACTTC. Its protein product is CASSRQTPSYEQYF.